The clone carrying this TCR beta chain turned up a few times. Its antigen remains unknown. This sample stems from a study of CD8 T cells in ankylosing spondylitis. CDR3 length equals 13 residues. With V trimmed by 5 bases and J by 4 bases, 7 bases remained unmatched. The germline gives CDR1 SQVTM, CDR2 ANQGSEA. General study findings and limits: What appeared characteristic of ankylosing spondylitis blood was a TCR beta motif of eight highly homologous variants. Clones linked to the disease showed a CD8+ phenotype. They occurred at relatively low frequencies in peripheral blood.

TCRdb fed the 5' RACE reads into MiXCR, producing one record per CDR3 protein. The sample holds approximately 350,000 distinct CDR3 sequences, 20% seen once. The source of this sequence is a male donor with ankylosing spondylitis or in good health (not recorded which). V is TRBV29-1 and J is TRBJ2-7; 8 nucleotides align to TRBD1. Material: blood, either unsorted or a sorted T cell fraction (not recorded which). The CDR3 loop is CSVRWTGSYEQYF. CDR3 nucleotide sequence: TGCAGCGTTCGTTGGACAGGGAGTTACGAGCAGTACTTC.